This is a list of T cell receptor beta chains from one sample in a study of T cells in Graves' hyperthyroidism and ophthalmopathy. MiXCR was run by TCRdb on the multiplex PCR reads, yielding one entry per CDR3 protein. The sample holds fewer than 800,000 distinct CDR3 sequences, about a sixth seen once. Sequenced sample: blood. These receptors all come from a young man with Graves' hyperthyroidism. Both conserved end residues are part of each CDR3. The D gene is left open where the match is weak. Clone size, where shown, is once, few, many, or a class for clones that have expanded.

clone size	V gene	J gene	D gene	CDR3 protein	CDR3 DNA
-	TRBV19	TRBJ2-1	-	CASSIAGRSSYNEQFF	TGTGCCAGTAGTATAGCGGGACGGAGCTCCTACAATGAGCAGTTCTTC
many	TRBV30	TRBJ2-6	-	CAWRALGSGANVLTF	TGTGCCTGGAGGGCCCTCGGCTCTGGGGCCAACGTCCTGACTTTC
few	TRBV5-1	TRBJ1-5	-	CASSTDSSNQPQHF	TGCGCCAGCAGCACGGACAGTAGCAATCAGCCCCAGCATTTT
many	TRBV20-1	TRBJ2-7	TRBD2	CSAGTSATYEQYF	TGCAGTGCTGGGACTAGCGCAACCTACGAGCAGTACTTC
-	TRBV5-4	TRBJ2-7	TRBD2	CASSRGLAGAGEQYF	TGTGCCAGCAGCAGGGGACTAGCGGGAGCGGGCGAGCAGTACTTC
many	TRBV6-1	TRBJ2-3	-	CASSEEVADTQYF	TGTGCCAGCAGTGAAGAAGTAGCAGATACGCAGTATTTT
many	TRBV29-1	TRBJ2-5	-	CSVEGAIQETQYF	TGCAGCGTTGAAGGCGCGATCCAAGAGACCCAGTACTTC
few	TRBV7-2	TRBJ2-7	TRBD2	CASSLGTSGIPYEQYF	TGTGCCAGCAGCCTCGGGACTAGCGGGATACCCTACGAGCAGTACTTC
many	TRBV2	TRBJ2-3	-	CARGWEKADTQYF	TGTGCCAGGGGATGGGAGAAAGCAGATACGCAGTATTTT
-	TRBV18	TRBJ2-4	TRBD1	CASSTTGVENIQYF	TGTGCCAGCTCGACGACAGGGGTTGAAAACATTCAGTACTTC